This T cell receptor beta chain was sequenced during a study of T-cell memory formation after mild COVID-19. Study-level information: Clustering of TCRs was largely donor specific. Study-wide results and limits: Those CD4+ clones that contracted were mainly in CM and EM (CD8+ ones in EMRA). There were some responding clones in pre-infection memory, which suggested that cross-reactive memory had joined.

Constant-segment-primed 5'RACE gave TCR alpha and TCR beta cDNA libraries with sample barcodes and UMIs. TCRdb analysed the 5' RACE reads with MiXCR anew, one entry per CDR3 protein. The sample comprises around 35,000 distinct CDR3 sequences, about 7.7% of which are singletons, and under 30% rests with the top ten. This clonotype was seen at least ten times. The antigen is undetermined. This CDR3 is built from 14 residues. V was pared by 4 bases and J by 8 bases, with 9 bases of the junction left unmatched. Germline V gene data show CDR1 as SGHKS and CDR2 as YYEKEE (reference sequence). Source material: PBMCs or a T cell subset sorted from them (not recorded which). This sequence was found in a man younger than 30 who had mild COVID-19 (a few samples of this study predate the infection). Cell type and time point are not known. V and J are TRBV5-5 and TRBJ2-1; TRBD2 agrees at 7 bases. The CDR3 reads CASSPVTSIHEQFF. The CDR3 DNA follows: TGTGCCAGCAGCCCCGTGACTAGCATCCATGAGCAGTTCTTC.